The clone carrying this T cell receptor (beta chain) was seen just once. This record belongs to a study of blood T cell repertoires in COVID-19. Produced via immunoSEQ multiplex PCR; TCRdb's table is partial and in-frame only. The sample contains some 150,000 clones, 80% to 85% of which appear only once. The origin of this receptor is a human donor in a cohort sampled during active COVID-19. Sequencing was performed on peripheral blood.

CDR3 loop: CASSTTPETQYF. The CDR3 DNA sequence: TGTGCCAGCTCCACTACGCCAGAGACCCAGTACTTC. The rearrangement links TRBV12-3 or TRBV12-4 to TRBJ2-5; D is uncertain. The CDR3 consists of 12 residues. Trimming pared 8 bases from V and 4 bases from J, leaving 11 bases between.